This T cell receptor (beta chain) was observed in a study of T cells in tuberculosis. Study-level information: The T cells targeted glucose monomycolate, a mycobacterial lipid, via CD1B.

After thawing and overnight rest, PBMC were stained with GMM-loaded CD1B tetramer, viability dye and anti-CD3 for sorting. C32 glucose monomycolate from Rhodococcus equi was loaded onto the CD1B tetramers. Roughly 92,000 tetramer-negative cells were sorted from each donor. No alpha-beta pairing information exists for these sequences. The method was immunoSEQ multiplex PCR; TCRdb's version includes in-frame clones alone and lacks a portion of them. The sample lists 60,000 or so clones, under 90% occurring once. Findings and caveats of the study: Some low-affinity tetramer-binding T cells may be absent from this sample.

Trimming pared 5 bases from V and 1 base from J, leaving 9 bases between. Germline CDR1 and CDR2: MNHNY and SVGAGI (reference sequence). The CDR3 covers 13 residues. This rearrangement joins TRBV6-6 to TRBJ2-7; D ambiguous. Sequenced input: CD1b-GMM tetramer-negative cells sorted from PBMCs. This clonotype was obtained from an adult woman with latent tuberculosis. CDR3 nucleotides: TGTGCCAGCAGTAATACTGCTTCCTACGAGCAGTACTTC. Amino acids: CASSNTASYEQYF.